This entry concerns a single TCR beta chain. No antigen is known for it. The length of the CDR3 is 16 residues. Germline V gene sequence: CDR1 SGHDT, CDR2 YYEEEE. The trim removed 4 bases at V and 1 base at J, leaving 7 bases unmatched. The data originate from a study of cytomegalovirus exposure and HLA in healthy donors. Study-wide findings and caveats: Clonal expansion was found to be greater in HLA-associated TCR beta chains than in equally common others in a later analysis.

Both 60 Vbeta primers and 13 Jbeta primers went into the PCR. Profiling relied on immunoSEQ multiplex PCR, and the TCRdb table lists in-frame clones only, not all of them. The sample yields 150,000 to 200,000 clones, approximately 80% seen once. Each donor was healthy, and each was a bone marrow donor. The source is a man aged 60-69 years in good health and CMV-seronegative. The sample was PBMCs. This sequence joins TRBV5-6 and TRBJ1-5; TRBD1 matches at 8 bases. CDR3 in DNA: TGTGCCAGCAGCCTCAACAGGGGGGGGAGCAATCAGCCCCAGCATTTT. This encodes CASSLNRGGSNQPQHF.